This TCR beta chain originates from a study of T cells in Graves' hyperthyroidism and ophthalmopathy. The source material, RNA transcripts, was used to amplify TCR beta CDR3 regions. In the first-round RT-PCR of the TCR CDR3, the HTBI primer set was used. A single record per CDR3 protein comes from TCRdb applying MiXCR to the multiplex PCR reads. Here the sample spans some 530,000 distinct CDR3 sequences, under 25% being singletons. The CDR3 spans 15 residues. The V and J ends lost 1 base and 11 bases respectively, with 15 bases between them. Germline V lookup: CDR1 MDHEN, CDR2 SYDVKM. Sequencing was carried out using blood. The rearrangement uses TRBV28 and TRBJ1-6; D is unclear. The receptor was isolated from a woman between 70 and 85 years old with Graves' ophthalmopathy. The CDR3 here is CASSLLTRDVPPLHF. The CDR3 coding sequence is TGTGCCAGCAGTTTATTGACGAGGGATGTTCCACCCCTCCACTTT.